This T cell receptor beta chain emerged from a study of blood T cell repertoires in COVID-19. About the research overall: COVID-19 samples, acute and convalescent, were from the United States, Italy and Spain. In each case, the material was cDNA or gDNA derived from T cells, B-cell-depleted T cells, or PBMCs.

In the original processing: Reference gene primer amplification gave estimated nucleated cell counts. Produced via immunoSEQ multiplex PCR; TCRdb's table is partial and in-frame only. That table supplies the V and J calls and clone size; D and trimming were determined from the DNA. The table shows under 150,000 clones, with around 86% occurring only once. Germline V lookup: CDR1 SNHLY, CDR2 FYNNEI. The CDR3 runs to 14 residues. The V segment lost 6 bases and the J segment 8 bases; nucleotides outside the gene matches: 8. Source material: peripheral blood. This sequence originates from a man aged 50 to 60 with active COVID-19. The V call is TRBV2, the J call TRBJ2-2; TRBD2 agrees at 8 bases. The CDR3 DNA reads TGTGCCAGCAGAGGACTAGCCTCGGGAGGGGAGCTGTTTTTT. Amino acids: CASRGLASGGELFF.